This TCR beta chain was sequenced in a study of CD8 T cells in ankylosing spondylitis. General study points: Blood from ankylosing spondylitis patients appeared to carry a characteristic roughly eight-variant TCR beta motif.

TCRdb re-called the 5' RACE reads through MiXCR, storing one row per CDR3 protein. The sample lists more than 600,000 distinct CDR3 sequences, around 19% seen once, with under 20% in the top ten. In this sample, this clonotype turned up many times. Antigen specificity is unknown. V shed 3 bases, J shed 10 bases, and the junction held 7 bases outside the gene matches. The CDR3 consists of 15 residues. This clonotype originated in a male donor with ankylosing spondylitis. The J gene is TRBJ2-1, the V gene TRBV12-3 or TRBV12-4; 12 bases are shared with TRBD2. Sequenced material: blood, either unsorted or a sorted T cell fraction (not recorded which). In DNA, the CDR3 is TGTGCCAGCAGTTTTTATGCTAGCGGGAGGGTCGAGCAGTTCTTC. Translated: CASSFYASGRVEQFF.